Presented here are 6 T cell receptor beta chains from one specimen sequenced in a study of OX40 agonist ivuxolimab in advanced cancers. Using immunoSEQ multiplex PCR, the repertoire was profiled, and TCRdb retains in-frame clones only, with some absent. Of 70,000 or so clones listed, roughly 86% are singletons. The sequences come from CD4+ or CD8+ T cells sorted from blood, collected in a trial of the OX40 agonist ivuxolimab. These receptor sequences come from an adult with an advanced solid tumor such as melanoma, head and neck, liver or kidney cancer.

The chain carries TRBV5-1 and TRBJ2-3, with D uncertain. This CDR3 is built from 14 residues. Germline CDR1 is SGHRS and CDR2 is YFSETQ. V was trimmed by 0 bases and J by 3 bases, leaving 8 bases between them. The CDR3 here is CASSLGFGTDTQYF. Written as DNA, the CDR3 is TGCGCCAGCAGCTTGGGGTTTGGGACAGATACGCAGTATTTT.

This chain joins TRBV19 and TRBJ1-5; D not certain. The germline CDR1 and CDR2 sequences are LNHDA and SQIVND (reference sequence). CDR3 size: 17 residues. V was pared by 1 base and J by 7 bases, with 20 bases between. This CDR3 reads CASSIGLIVRTWQPQHF. In DNA, the CDR3 is TGTGCCAGTAGTATAGGACTGATAGTCCGAACGTGGCAGCCCCAGCATTTT.

The V gene is TRBV27, the J gene TRBJ1-6; 10 bases match TRBD1. V gave up 8 bases and J gave up 10 bases; unmatched junction bases: 11. CDR3 length: 15 amino acids. The V gene's germline CDR1 is MNHEY and CDR2 SMNVEV (reference sequence). The CDR3 region has the DNA TGTGCCAGCGGCGGGACAGGACAGGGGGGGTCACCCCTCCACTTT. Its protein is CASGGTGQGGSPLHF.

This rearrangement joins TRBV5-5 to TRBJ1-5; 9 bases align to TRBD1. Trimming took 3 bases from V and 2 from J; bases not matched to a gene: 6. Germline values: CDR1 SGHKS, CDR2 YYEKEE (reference sequence). The CDR3 covers 16 residues. CDR3 DNA sequence: TGTGCCAGCAGCTCAGGACAGGGGATGGGCAATCAGCCCCAGCATTTT. Protein product: CASSSGQGMGNQPQHF.

The chain employs TRBV11-3 and TRBJ2-3; no definite D call. This CDR3 comprises 11 residues. Germline V CDR1 and CDR2: SGHNT, YENEEA. The V gene lost 0 bases and the J gene lost 5 bases, with 0 bases spanning the gap. CDR3 in DNA: TGTGCCAGCAGCTTAGAAGATACGCAGTATTTT. Translation: CASSLEDTQYF.

The CDR3, as DNA: TGTGCCAGCAGCTTAGCGTCAGGGACCGGCAATTCACCCCTCCACTTT. It specifies CASSLASGTGNSPLHF. This chain links TRBV7-9 with TRBJ1-6; tentatively, D is TRBD1 (5 bases). The germline CDR1 and CDR2 sequences are SEHNR and FQNEAQ (reference sequence). Between the trimmed V and J ends, which lost 0 bases and 7 bases, there was a span of 13 bases. This CDR3 is 16 amino acids long.